Sequencing of this T cell receptor beta chain was carried out in a study of tumor and adjacent non-tumor tissue in lung cancer. Looking at the study overall: There were about 12 adenocarcinoma, a couple of squamous cell carcinoma and 1 small cell lung cancer cases.

This sample's RNA came from whole unsorted tissue. Three rounds of nested PCR, following a modified ARM-PCR protocol, produced the TCRbeta library. Via MiXCR, TCRdb re-called the multiplex PCR reads, giving one row per CDR3 protein. The sample gives some 120,000 distinct CDR3 sequences, about 66% of which show up once; over 10% is in the top ten. The CDR3 has 12 amino acids. Germline V gene sequence: CDR1 SQVTM, CDR2 ANQGSEA. Trimming shortened V by 8 bases and J by 10 bases, and 20 bases separated the two germline ends. As for this clonotype: This may come from a read error, since a much larger clone is one base off.

This receptor was taken from a man between 25 and 39 years old with non-small cell lung cancer. The material sequenced was lung tumor tissue. The chain couples TRBV29-1 to TRBJ1-1; D unresolved. CDR3 in amino acids: CSIDGQTTGAFF. As DNA, the CDR3 is TGCAGCATCGACGGTCAAACCACGGGAGCTTTCTTT.